What follows describes a single TCR beta chain. This clone was picked up one time. The antigen this receptor binds is unknown. Base qualities are not provided; no much larger clone lies one nucleotide away. TCRbeta CDR3 regions were amplified from genomic DNA using the immunoSEQ Assay, a bias-controlled multiplex PCR. As for how the authors treated the data: The number of nucleated cells in each sample was estimated by amplification of reference gene primers within the assay. To quantify the absolute abundance of each unique TCRbeta CDR3 rearrangement, sequence reads were collapsed and filtered. For each sample, productive Simpson clonality was calculated by taking the square root of Simpson's diversity index across productive rearrangements. TCRdb provides this immuneACCESS table in a form limited to in-frame rearrangements. Some clones are lacking; in checked studies, under half of them reflect an unresolved V gene, and why the rest are absent is not known. V, J and clone size were drawn from that table, and D and trimming were deduced from the DNA. Present in this sample are about 66,000 clones, approximately 86% of which were seen just once. The leading ten clones occupy approximately 7% of the sample.

This sample is part of a study of blood T cell repertoires in COVID-19 (dated by TCRdb to the early 2020s). With regard to the full study: Collaborator samples came from the United States, Italy and Spain and covered acute and convalescent phases of COVID-19. The material from the prospective study consisted of cDNA or gDNA derived from T cells, B-cell-depleted T cells, or PBMCs. The repertoires were made available in a free public database intended to serve as a resource for research on the immune response to SARS-CoV-2. The samples were drawn from two sources: the first 160 participants of the ongoing ImmuneRACE study, and over 950 subjects contributed by 6 global collaborators. The sample metadata nearly always contained a de-identified subject ID, COVID-19 status, age in years and sex. Deeply sampled blood TCRbeta repertoires from subjects exposed to, actively infected with, or recovered from COVID-19 were included in the dataset. HLA class I and class II types, where available, came from metadata supplied by the sample provider rather than from assay-based typing. The study at large found these results: The quantity of clinical and demographic metadata differed by source and by participant and was supplied without curation.

V lost 5 bases and J lost 1 base, and the count of bases not matched to a germline gene is 16. The CDR3 runs 18 amino acids, cysteine and phenylalanine included. The kept DNA is CDR3 alone, 54 bases in frame from the first base. CDR1 and CDR2 are drawn from the germline V gene (reference sequence): MNHEY, SMNVEV. Each collaborating institution followed its own protocols to collect whole blood in K2EDTA tubes. Collaborator samples were shipped for TCRbeta analysis as frozen whole blood, isolated PBMCs, or DNA extracted from either sample type. Source material: peripheral blood. The source of this sequence is a middle-aged man with active COVID-19. The sequence is built from TRBV27 and TRBJ1-2, and 7 junctional nucleotides match TRBD1. The DNA sequence follows: TGTGCCAGCAGTATCTCACGTCGACAGGGACCAAATAACTATGGCTACACCTTC. Its translation reads: CASSISRRQGPNNYGYTF.